The 23 T cell receptor beta chains given below trace back to one sample, sequenced in a study of CD4 T cells in relation to SARS-CoV-2 and coronaviruses. The unexposed donors gave CD4+ T cells in about 2011-2018, prior to COVID-19. Generated by immunoSEQ multiplex PCR, the TCRdb table keeps only in-frame clones and is missing some. The data hold some 64,000 clones, with 94% observed a single time. Material for sequencing was naive CD4+ T cells from PBMCs. Subset given: naive CD4+ T cells isolated by negative enrichment. These receptors originate from a human donor in good health.

The rearrangement links TRBV5-8 to TRBJ2-5; D could derive from TRBD1 or TRBD2 (5 bases each). Germline V gene lookup returns CDR1 SGHTS and CDR2 YDEGEE. Between the trimmed V and J ends, which lost 6 bases and 7 bases, there was a span of 28 bases. There are 17 residues in the CDR3. The chain's CDR3 is CASTRAQSGTRGGTQYF. The CDR3, as DNA: TGTGCCAGCACCCGAGCACAATCCGGGACCCGGGGTGGGACCCAGTACTTC. Full variable domain (remainder filled in from reference TRBV5-8 and TRBJ2-5): EAGVTQSPTHLIKTRGQQATLRCSPISGHTSVYWYQQALGLGLQFLLWYDEGEERNRGNFPPRFSGRQFPNYSSELNVNALELEDSALYLCASTRAQSGTRGGTQYFGPGTRLLVL.

CDR3 DNA: TGCAGTGCTTTAATAGTGTGGGAGCAGTACTTC. It translates to CSALIVWEQYF. The V and J genes are TRBV20-1 and TRBJ2-7; D call uncertain. Trimming removed 5 bases at V and 7 bases at J, with 12 bases between. Germline V lookup: CDR1 DFQATT, CDR2 SNEGSKA (reference sequence). The CDR3 sequence is 11 residues long.

J is TRBJ2-7 and V is TRBV1; the D segment call TRBD2 is taken from the table without a DNA check. TRBV1 is a recognized pseudogene. The CDR3 is 11 residues long. The CDR3 DNA reads as TGCACCAGCTTCTATTGCTACGAGCAGTACTTC. It codes for CTSFYCYEQYF.

The rearrangement links TRBV19 to TRBJ2-7; 8 bases map to TRBD1. J gave up 3 bases and V 5 bases, and 9 bases lay outside the gene matches. CDR3 size: 15 residues. Per the germline V gene, CDR1 is LNHDA and CDR2 is SQIVND (reference sequence). The CDR3 protein is CASSLHSDRGYEQYF. The DNA for the CDR3 is TGTGCCAGTAGTCTTCATTCCGACAGGGGCTACGAGCAGTACTTC. Looking up the rest from reference TRBV19 and TRBJ2-7 gives the full variable domain: DGGITQSPKYLFRKEGQNVTLSCEQNLNHDAMYWYRQDPGQGLRLIYYSQIVNDFQKGDIAEGYSVSREKKESFPLTVTSAQKNPTAFYLCASSLHSDRGYEQYFGPGTRLTVT.

This chain joins TRBV15 and TRBJ2-1, with D perhaps given as TRBD1 or TRBD2 (5 bases each). There are 15 residues in the CDR3. The V end was cut by 9 bases, the J end by 3 bases, with 18 bases between. From germline, CDR1 is LNHNV and CDR2 YYDKDF (reference sequence). The DNA of the CDR3 is TGTGCCACTCGGCGTGTTTTGGGGGACTACAATGAGCAGTTCTTC. Encoded protein: CATRRVLGDYNEQFF.

The chain links TRBV6-6 to TRBJ1-2, with D perhaps TRBD1 (6 bases). The CDR3 length is 14 residues. Trimming took off 4 bases at V and 2 bases at J, with 11 bases between the two ends. Germline lookup yields CDR1 MNHNY and CDR2 SVGAGI (reference sequence). The CDR3 DNA is TGTGCCAGCAGTTCAACAGGGCCCAACTATGGCTACACCTTC. Translated: CASSSTGPNYGYTF.

This clone occurred once. The V call is TRBV27, the J call TRBJ2-6; D remains unclear. This CDR3 is built from 14 residues. Trimming stripped 6 bases from V and 0 bases from J, with 6 bases between. The V gene's germline CDR1 is MNHEY and CDR2 SMNVEV (reference sequence). In DNA form, the CDR3 reads TGTGCCAGCAGAAAGAGCTCTGGGGCCAACGTCCTGACTTTC. As protein: CASRKSSGANVLTF.

The gene calls are TRBV28 and TRBJ2-5, with 12 bases matching TRBD2. The germline gives CDR1 MDHEN, CDR2 SYDVKM. The V gene end was trimmed by 7 bases and the J gene end by 4 bases; junction bases not matched to a gene: 1. The CDR3 extends over 13 amino acids. The CDR3 reads CASTSGRGETQYF. In DNA form, the CDR3 reads TGTGCCAGCACTAGCGGGAGGGGAGAGACCCAGTACTTC.

The chain combines TRBV7-9 with TRBJ2-7, with D possibly TRBD1 on 5 matching bases. V lost 5 bases and J lost 0, with 14 bases in between. Per the germline V gene, CDR1 is SEHNR and CDR2 is FQNEAQ (reference sequence). The CDR3 contains 15 residues. CDR3 nucleotide sequence: TGTGCCAGCAGCCCCAGTGGGGCCAGCTCCTACGAGCAGTACTTC. Amino acids: CASSPSGASSYEQYF.

The genes are TRBV12-3 or TRBV12-4 and TRBJ2-1; D perhaps matches TRBD1 (6 bases). CDR3 size: 13 residues. Trimming stripped 7 bases from V and 7 bases from J, with 14 bases between. The CDR3 reads CASTRDNINEQFF. The CDR3 DNA is TGTGCCAGCACCCGGGACAACATAAATGAGCAGTTCTTC.

The rearrangement joins TRBV6-5 to TRBJ2-2; D may be TRBD1 (6 bases). The CDR3 spans 13 residues. Germline loops: CDR1 MNHEY, CDR2 SVGAGI. Trimming took off 6 bases at V and 6 bases at J, with 11 bases between the two ends. The CDR3 region is CASRIGGSGELFF. CDR3 in DNA: TGTGCCAGCAGAATAGGGGGTTCCGGGGAGCTGTTTTTT.

As DNA, the CDR3 is TGTGCCAGCAGCTTCGACAATAATTCACCCCTCCACTTT. Translating gives CASSFDNNSPLHF. The gene calls are TRBV5-6 and TRBJ1-6, with no clear D. Between the trimmed V and J ends, which lost 2 bases and 5 bases, there was a span of 5 bases. Germline CDR1 SGHDT, CDR2 YYEEEE. This CDR3 region has 13 residues. Full variable domain (outside the CDR3, taken from reference TRBV5-6 and TRBJ1-6): DAGVTQSPTHLIKTRGQQVTLRCSPKSGHDTVSWYQQALGQGPQFIFQYYEEEERQRGNFPDRFSGHQFPNYSSELNVNALLLGDSALYLCASSFDNNSPLHFGNGTRLTVT.

The chain recombines TRBV2 with TRBJ2-1; TRBD2 is a possible D gene (5 bases). This CDR3 spans 13 amino acids. The V gene's germline CDR1 is SNHLY and CDR2 FYNNEI. Trimming cost V 8 bases and J 4 bases, with 12 bases left between them. CDR3 loop: CASVGDLYNEQFF. The DNA for the CDR3 is TGTGCCAGCGTGGGAGACCTTTACAATGAGCAGTTCTTC.

The chain has TRBV5-1 and TRBJ2-1, with 7 positions matching TRBD2. J lost 6 bases, V lost 2 bases, and 14 bases had no gene match. CDR1 is SGHRS and CDR2 is YFSETQ in the germline V gene. The CDR3 sequence is 17 residues long. The CDR3 here is CASSFLNTGTTPNEQFF. CDR3 in DNA: TGCGCCAGCAGCTTCTTAAACACCGGGACTACCCCCAATGAGCAGTTCTTC.

The rearrangement links TRBV5-6 to TRBJ2-7, with TRBD1 as a possible D gene (6 bases). The V gene lost 1 base and the J gene lost 4 bases, with 6 bases spanning the gap. The CDR3 is 12 amino acids. Germline CDR1 is SGHDT and CDR2 is YYEEEE. The CDR3 protein is CASSLTGYEQYF. DNA for the CDR3: TGTGCCAGCAGCTTGACAGGGTACGAGCAGTACTTC. Supplemented by reference TRBV5-6 and TRBJ2-7, the full variable domain reads DAGVTQSPTHLIKTRGQQVTLRCSPKSGHDTVSWYQQALGQGPQFIFQYYEEEERQRGNFPDRFSGHQFPNYSSELNVNALLLGDSALYLCASSLTGYEQYFGPGTRLTVT.

The chain joins TRBV6-5 to TRBJ2-1, with TRBD1 identical over 9 bases. Germline CDR1 reads MNHEY; CDR2 reads SVGAGI. After removal of 8 bases from V and 4 bases from J, the junction contained 0 bases not matched to a gene. The CDR3 contains 12 residues. In DNA, the CDR3 is TGTGCCAGCGGACAGGGGTACAATGAGCAGTTCTTC. Translated, it gives CASGQGYNEQFF.

The chain has TRBV11-2 and TRBJ2-3; D might be TRBD2 (6 bases). CDR3 length equals 16 residues. Germline assignment: CDR1 SGHAT and CDR2 FQNNGV. The V end lost 0 bases, the J end lost 5 bases, and 15 bases lay between the germline ends. Written as DNA, the CDR3 is TGTGCCAGCAGCTTAGAGGGTCGCGGGCGGGGAGATACGCAGTATTTT. Translation gives CASSLEGRGRGDTQYF.

This clone was observed a single time. The sample has other DNA sequences that encode this CDR3 too. The J gene is TRBJ1-3, the V gene TRBV10-2; D is uncertain. Germline CDR1 WSHSY, CDR2 SAAADI. Trimming stripped 5 bases from V and 0 bases from J, with 20 bases between. CDR3 size: 18 residues. The CDR3 here is CASSQVSFRVGSGNTIYF. In nucleotides, the CDR3 is TGCGCCAGCAGTCAGGTCTCCTTTAGAGTCGGCTCTGGAAACACCATATATTTT.

This chain uses TRBV3-1 (or the pseudogene TRBV3-2) with TRBJ2-5; D is unclear. Germline CDR1 LGHDT, CDR2 YNNKEL (reference sequence). Trimming left V 0 bases short and J 5 bases short, with 19 bases between. The CDR3 is 17 amino acids. CDR3 loop: CASSQDLPNRLRETQYF. The CDR3 DNA reads as TGTGCCAGCAGCCAAGATCTCCCAAATCGTCTACGGGAGACCCAGTACTTC.

V gene TRBV27 combines with J gene TRBJ2-5, with 13 positions matching TRBD2. The junction had 5 bases not matched to a gene; V was cut back by 5 bases and J by 2 bases. This CDR3 is built from 16 residues. The germline V gene has CDR1 MNHEY and CDR2 SMNVEV (reference sequence). CDR3 nucleotides: TGTGCCAGCAGTCCACGACTAGCGGGAGGACAAGAGACCCAGTACTTC. As protein: CASSPRLAGGQETQYF.

Comment on this clone: The sample contains more than one DNA sequence encoding this CDR3. This chain uses TRBV24-1 with TRBJ2-5; D gene ambiguous. Looked up from germline, CDR1 is KGHDR and CDR2 is SFDVKD. The CDR3 runs 12 residues. Between the trimmed V and J ends, which lost 2 bases and 1 base, there was a span of 1 base. CDR3 loop: CATSDSQETQYF. For the CDR3, the DNA is TGTGCCACCAGTGATTCCCAAGAGACCCAGTACTTC.

This chain uses TRBV9 with TRBJ2-1, with 11 bases fitting TRBD1. Germline-derived CDR1 and CDR2 are SGDLS and YYNGEE. V lost 3 bases to trimming and J lost 3 bases; unmatched junction nucleotides: 8. CDR3 size: 17 residues. DNA for the CDR3: TGTGCCAGCAGCGACCTGGCCGGGACAGGGGGCTACAATGAGCAGTTCTTC. This gives the protein CASSDLAGTGGYNEQFF.

The chain couples TRBV7-2 to TRBJ2-7; perhaps TRBD1 as D (6 bases). The germline V gene has CDR1 SGHTA and CDR2 FQGNSA. Trimming cost V 4 bases and J 3 bases, with 13 bases left between them. CDR3 size: 14 residues. CDR3 sequence (DNA): TGTGCCAGCAGCTGGGACATAGGATTCTACGAGCAGTACTTC. Its protein is CASSWDIGFYEQYF.